Below are 24 T cell receptor beta chains sequenced from a single sample in a study of a mutant IDH1 vaccine in newly diagnosed glioma. The time point: week 35, safety follow-up. Mutant IDH1 20-mer peptide, at 300 ug, made up each vaccine dose, with topical imiquimod. Assay: immunoSEQ multiplex PCR; the TCRdb copy retains only in-frame clones and omits some. The sample gives tens of thousands of clones, 84% of which show up once; about 4% is in the top ten. No antigens are known for them. Here the sequenced sample was PBMCs, taken from a glioma patient whose treatment included an IDH1 peptide vaccine. The receptors here all came from a woman younger than 30 with glioma.

The chain recombines TRBV5-1 with TRBJ2-3, with D perhaps matching TRBD1 or TRBD2 (6 bases each). CDR3 size: 15 residues. CDR1 is SGHRS, CDR2 YFSETQ, per germline. The ends were cut back, 4 bases at V and 6 bases at J, with 18 bases in the middle. This CDR3 reads CASSMGLQGRDTQYF. The DNA for the CDR3 is TGCGCCAGCAGCATGGGTCTCCAGGGGAGGGATACGCAGTATTTT.

V gene TRBV28 combines with J gene TRBJ1-1; the match to TRBD1 covers 8 bases. V gave up 7 bases and J gave up 1 base; unmatched junction bases: 5. The CDR3 has 14 amino acids. Per the germline V gene, CDR1 is MDHEN and CDR2 is SYDVKM. CDR3 coding DNA: TGTGCCAGCACCCGGACAGGGCGGAACACTGAAGCTTTCTTT. This encodes CASTRTGRNTEAFF.

This clone was recorded only once. This chain uses TRBV4-3 with TRBJ1-1; no firm D call. Per germline, CDR1 LGHNA and CDR2 YSLEER. This CDR3 spans 14 amino acids. V lost 0 bases, J lost 13 bases, and 18 bases lay in between. CDR3 protein: CASSQEGQVAGVFF. Here the CDR3 DNA reads TGCGCCAGCAGCCAAGAAGGTCAGGTCGCGGGAGTTTTCTTT.

This chain joins TRBV29-1 and TRBJ1-1; D call uncertain. Trimming left V 3 bases short and J 6 bases short, with 8 bases between. This CDR3 is built from 11 residues. Germline values: CDR1 SQVTM, CDR2 ANQGSEA. The CDR3 nucleotides are TGCAGCGTTGACCCCCCCTCTGAAGCTTTCTTT. This encodes CSVDPPSEAFF.

V and J are TRBV11-2 and TRBJ2-7, with unresolved D. The ends were cut back, 0 bases at V and 2 bases at J, with 8 bases in the middle. CDR1 is SGHAT, CDR2 FQNNGV, per germline. This CDR3 has 14 residues. This chain's CDR3 is CASSLDKGTYEQYF. The CDR3 nucleotides are TGTGCCAGCAGCTTAGATAAGGGAACCTACGAGCAGTACTTC.

The chain links TRBV11-2 to TRBJ2-5; D possibly corresponds to TRBD1 (7 bases). V lost 4 bases, J lost 9 bases, and 12 bases lay in between. This CDR3 is built from 12 residues. Per the germline V gene, CDR1 is SGHAT and CDR2 is FQNNGV. The CDR3 spells CASSSGGPAQYF. CDR3 DNA: TGTGCCAGCAGCTCAGGGGGGCCGGCCCAGTACTTC.

Sample share makes this clone medium-sized. The chain recombines TRBV7-3 with TRBJ1-1, with D possibly matching TRBD1 (6 bases). The germline V and J ends were trimmed by 5 bases and 4 bases, with 11 bases remaining between them. The CDR3 loop spans 13 amino acids. Germline values: CDR1 SGHTA, CDR2 FQGTGA. CDR3 nucleotide sequence: TGTGCCAGCAGCCTACAGGGAGGCACTGAAGCTTTCTTT. Its protein product is CASSLQGGTEAFF.

In DNA, the CDR3 is TGTGCCAGCAGGGAGGCGGGGTGGCACAATGAGCAGTTCTTC. Amino acids: CASREAGWHNEQFF. The rearrangement uses TRBV6-5 and TRBJ2-1, with TRBD2 as a possible D gene (6 bases). The germline V gene has CDR1 MNHEY and CDR2 SVGAGI. The CDR3 loop spans 14 amino acids. V gave up 6 bases and J gave up 5 bases, with 14 bases separating them.

In its sample, this clone ranks as medium-sized (0.01 to 0.1%). The rearrangement uses TRBV2 and TRBJ2-7; 7 bases fit TRBD2. The CDR3 runs 13 residues. Trimming cost V 5 bases and J 4 bases; bases outside gene matches: 5. Germline CDR1 SNHLY, CDR2 FYNNEI. CDR3 residues: CASSFASGYEQYF. The DNA for the CDR3 is TGTGCCAGCAGTTTCGCTAGCGGATACGAGCAGTACTTC.

V and J are TRBV15 and TRBJ2-7; 8 nucleotides agree with TRBD2. CDR3 length equals 14 residues. V was pared by 2 bases and J by 3 bases, with 3 bases of the junction left unmatched. Germline CDR1 and CDR2: LNHNV and YYDKDF (reference sequence). As DNA, the CDR3 is TGTGCCACCAGCAGATCGGGGACTAGCTACGAGCAGTACTTC. Translated, it gives CATSRSGTSYEQYF. Complete variable domain (other parts from reference TRBV15 and TRBJ2-7): DAMVIQNPRYQVTQFGKPVTLSCSQTLNHNVMYWYQQKSSQAPKLLFHYYDKDFNNEADTPDNFQSRRPNTSFCFLDIRSPGLGDTAMYLCATSRSGTSYEQYFGPGTRLTVT.

The gene calls are TRBV6-6 and TRBJ1-2; D is unclear. Germline CDR1 is MNHNY and CDR2 is SVGAGI (reference sequence). V was pared by 7 bases and J by 4 bases, with 13 bases between. CDR3 length equals 13 residues. The CDR3 DNA reads TGTGCCAGCACCCACGACAAGCCCTATGGCTACACCTTC. Its translation is CASTHDKPYGYTF.

This rearrangement joins TRBV11-2 to TRBJ1-3; TRBD1 agrees at 8 bases. CDR1 and CDR2 (germline): SGHAT, FQNNGV. CDR3 length: 14 residues. V was clipped by 5 bases and J by 4 bases; unmatched bases: 4. DNA of the CDR3: TGTGCCAGCAGCCCACAGGGGGTGGGAAACACCATATATTTT. This sequence encodes CASSPQGVGNTIYF.

The genes are TRBV15 and TRBJ2-3; 7 bases agree with TRBD2. The CDR3 has 17 amino acids. With V trimmed by 1 base and J by 1 base, 8 bases remained unmatched. Germline CDR1 is LNHNV and CDR2 is YYDKDF (reference sequence). Here the CDR3 reads CATSRAEKRGRTDTQYF. The CDR3 DNA sequence: TGTGCCACCAGCAGAGCAGAGAAGCGGGGCCGCACAGATACGCAGTATTTT. Together with reference TRBV15 and TRBJ2-3, the CDR3 gives the full variable domain: DAMVIQNPRYQVTQFGKPVTLSCSQTLNHNVMYWYQQKSSQAPKLLFHYYDKDFNNEADTPDNFQSRRPNTSFCFLDIRSPGLGDTAMYLCATSRAEKRGRTDTQYFGPGTRLTVL.

The rearrangement joins TRBV11-3 to TRBJ2-1, with D possibly matching TRBD1 (5 bases). CDR3 size: 12 residues. V was pared by 4 bases and J by 7 bases, with 8 bases between. The germline CDR1 and CDR2 sequences are SGHNT and YENEEA. The CDR3: CASSYQGNEQFF. DNA for the CDR3: TGTGCCAGCAGCTATCAGGGAAATGAGCAGTTCTTC.

The V call is TRBV7-3, the J call TRBJ2-2; 8 bases agree with TRBD1. Germline V gene data show CDR1 as SGHTA and CDR2 as FQGTGA. CDR3 length: 17 amino acids. Losses at the gene ends were 1 base for V and 6 bases for J; bases not matched to a gene: 10. In DNA, the CDR3 is TGTGCCAGCAGCTTAAGAGGGGCAGGGGGCCGAGCCGGGGAGCTGTTTTTT. Amino acids: CASSLRGAGGRAGELFF.

This clone has more than one count but fewer than ten. The V call is TRBV27, the J call TRBJ1-2; TRBD1 is a possible D gene (6 bases). V was pared by 2 bases and J by 4 bases, with 8 bases between. CDR1 and CDR2 (germline): MNHEY, SMNVEV (reference sequence). CDR3 size: 13 residues. In nucleotides, the CDR3 is TGTGCCAGCAGTTTACGCAGGGGCTATGGCTACACCTTC. This encodes CASSLRRGYGYTF.

This chain uses TRBV5-1 with TRBJ1-1; no clear D. The CDR3 is 12 residues long. V lost 1 base to trimming and J lost 8 bases, with 9 bases between them. In germline, CDR1 is SGHRS, CDR2 YFSETQ. This CDR3 is CASSLLNGEAFF. CDR3 in DNA: TGCGCCAGCAGCTTGTTAAACGGGGAAGCTTTCTTT. Full variable domain (outside the CDR3, taken from reference TRBV5-1 and TRBJ1-1): KAGVTQTPRYLIKTRGQQVTLSCSPISGHRSVSWYQQTPGQGLQFLFEYFSETQRNKGNFPGRFSGRQFSNSRSEMNVSTLELGDSALYLCASSLLNGEAFFGQGTRLTVV.

The V gene is TRBV28, the J gene TRBJ2-5, with a weak D call TRBD2 (6 bases). Germline V gene data show CDR1 as MDHEN and CDR2 as SYDVKM. V lost 6 bases and J 4 bases, leaving 21 bases between the germline ends. This CDR3 region has 16 residues. The CDR3 nucleotides read TGTGCCAGCAGCCCAGAAGGAGGGGTCTGGGGAGAGACCCAGTACTTC. It yields the protein CASSPEGGVWGETQYF.

The rearrangement links TRBV30 to TRBJ1-1, with D perhaps matching TRBD1 (5 bases). The length of the CDR3 is 13 residues. The germline gives CDR1 GTSNPN, CDR2 SVGIG (reference sequence). V was cut by 4 bases and J by 1 base, with 10 bases left in between. The CDR3 nucleotides read TGTGCCTGGAATCCGCAGGGGAACACTGAAGCTTTCTTT. This encodes CAWNPQGNTEAFF.

This chain links TRBV5-1 with TRBJ2-7; D is undetermined. This CDR3 spans 10 amino acids. Germline CDR1 SGHRS, CDR2 YFSETQ. Trimming cost V 1 base and J 5 bases, with 1 base left between them. DNA of the CDR3: TGCGCCAGCAGCTTGAACGAGCAGTACTTC. Amino acid sequence: CASSLNEQYF.

This clone has just a few counts. The chain is built from TRBV19 and TRBJ1-5; TRBD1 matches 9 bases. Trimming took 7 bases from V and 4 from J; bases not matched to a gene: 8. CDR3 length: 15 residues. Germline lookup yields CDR1 LNHDA and CDR2 SQIVND (reference sequence). Here the CDR3 DNA reads TGTGCCAGTACTCTGGACAGGGGTTGGAATCAGCCCCAGCATTTT. Translating gives CASTLDRGWNQPQHF.

This chain uses TRBV25-1 with TRBJ1-1; D is ambiguous. The V end lost 6 bases, the J end lost 4 bases, and 6 bases lay between the germline ends. This CDR3 spans 11 amino acids. The germline CDR1 and CDR2 sequences are MGHDK and SYGVNS. The CDR3 DNA follows: TGTGCCAGCAGCCGGGGCACTGAAGCTTTCTTT. It codes for CASSRGTEAFF.

The chain is built from TRBV27 and TRBJ2-7; D ambiguous. The CDR3 is made up of 13 amino acids. The V and J ends lost 3 bases and 4 bases respectively, with 10 bases between them. Germline assignment: CDR1 MNHEY and CDR2 SMNVEV (reference sequence). The CDR3 DNA is TGTGCCAGCAGTTTTGAAGGGCAGTACGAGCAGTACTTC. It yields the protein CASSFEGQYEQYF.

The rearrangement links TRBV6-1 to TRBJ2-1; 14 bases match TRBD2. V lost 8 bases and J lost 6; bases outside the gene matches: 3. Germline CDR1 reads MNHNS; CDR2 reads SASEGT. This CDR3 is 14 amino acids long. CDR3 residues: CASGGLAGANEQFF. The CDR3 DNA follows: TGTGCCAGCGGGGGACTAGCGGGGGCCAATGAGCAGTTCTTC.